The 20 T cell receptor beta chains given below trace back to one sample, sequenced in a study of T cells in Graves' hyperthyroidism and ophthalmopathy. Amplified TCR beta CDR3 regions came from RNA transcripts. TCR CDR3 underwent first-round RT-PCR with the HTBI primer set. MiXCR was run by TCRdb on the multiplex PCR reads, yielding one entry per CDR3 protein. The table has about 560,000 distinct CDR3 sequences, over 15% seen once. The sample was blood. These receptors all stem from a woman aged 18-35 years with Graves' hyperthyroidism.

V gene TRBV7-2 combines with J gene TRBJ2-3; TRBD2 matches at 10 bases. CDR3 size: 18 residues. The V gene's germline CDR1 is SGHTA and CDR2 FQGNSA. J gave up 4 bases and V 2 bases, and 12 bases lay outside the gene matches. The DNA for the CDR3 is TGTGCCAGCAGCTTATCCCTTATCAGCGGGAGGGCCGCAGATACGCAGTATTTT. Its protein is CASSLSLISGRAADTQYF.

The sample holds many counts of this clonotype. The rearrangement uses TRBV3-1 and TRBJ1-1, with D unresolved. There are 15 residues in the CDR3. With 2 bases removed from V and 5 bases from J, the gap between germline ends came to 15 bases. Germline values: CDR1 LGHDT, CDR2 YNNKEL (reference sequence). The CDR3 here is CASSQYAGKRTEAFF. The DNA of the CDR3 is TGTGCCAGCAGCCAATACGCTGGGAAGAGGACTGAAGCTTTCTTT.

The genes are TRBV5-1 and TRBJ2-7, with 9 bases that match TRBD1. CDR1 is SGHRS, CDR2 YFSETQ, per germline. CDR3 length: 15 residues. With 1 base clipped from V and 3 bases from J, the junction kept 5 bases outside the gene matches. CDR3 sequence: CASSLMTGGDYEQYF. As DNA, the CDR3 is TGCGCCAGCAGCTTGATGACAGGGGGGGACTACGAGCAGTACTTC.

The CDR3 coding sequence is TGCAGTGCCCCGGGAGCGGGAGTCATGAGTGAGCAGTACTTC. This translates into CSAPGAGVMSEQYF. The chain recombines TRBV20-1 with TRBJ2-7; 8 bases are shared with TRBD2. After removal of 6 bases from V and 7 bases from J, the junction contained 14 bases not matched to a gene. CDR1 is DFQATT, CDR2 SNEGSKA, per germline (reference sequence). The CDR3 runs to 14 residues.

This clonotype appeared a few times. This rearrangement joins TRBV14 to TRBJ2-3, with 7 nucleotides matching TRBD2. Unmatched junction bases numbered 6, after V lost 2 bases and J lost 4 bases. This CDR3 contains 15 residues. Germline CDR1 and CDR2: SGHDN and FVKESK. The CDR3 region is CASSQPGLGSDTQYF. CDR3 sequence (DNA): TGTGCCAGCAGCCAACCCGGACTAGGATCAGATACGCAGTATTTT.

This clonotype was picked up many times. The genes are TRBV20-1 and TRBJ2-7; D is unresolved. Germline V gives CDR1 DFQATT, CDR2 SNEGSKA (reference sequence). The CDR3 spans 12 residues. Trimming took off 3 bases at V and 3 bases at J, with 9 bases between the two ends. The CDR3 region has the DNA TGCAGTGCTAGGCCAGGCGTCTACGAGCAGTACTTC. Protein sequence: CSARPGVYEQYF.

The rearrangement uses TRBV24-1 and TRBJ2-1; D is perhaps TRBD1 or TRBD2 (6 bases each). This CDR3 has 19 amino acids. Between the trimmed V and J ends, which lost 3 bases and 5 bases, there was a span of 25 bases. Germline CDR1 and CDR2: KGHDR and SFDVKD. CDR3 sequence: CATSDPTGGGRGKDNEQFF. The CDR3 DNA follows: TGTGCCACCAGTGATCCCACCGGGGGTGGCAGGGGAAAGGACAATGAGCAGTTCTTC.

V gene TRBV20-1 combines with J gene TRBJ1-4; tentative D call: TRBD1 (6 bases). The ends were cut back, 6 bases at V and 8 bases at J, with 16 bases in the middle. CDR1 is DFQATT, CDR2 SNEGSKA, per germline (reference sequence). This CDR3 spans 13 amino acids. The CDR3 bases are TGCAGTGCCCTCGTGGGGGGGGGCGAAAAACTGTTTTTT. Translated: CSALVGGGEKLFF.

This clonotype was seen a handful of times. This chain joins TRBV20-1 and TRBJ2-7, with D maybe TRBD1 (5 bases). Deletions cut 5 bases from V and 2 bases from J, with 19 bases between. CDR1 and CDR2 (germline): DFQATT, SNEGSKA (reference sequence). The CDR3 sequence is 15 residues long. Here the CDR3 DNA reads TGCAGTGCTCAAGACATAGGGGTTGTCCCCTACGAGCAGTACTTC. It codes for CSAQDIGVVPYEQYF.

This chain joins TRBV30 and TRBJ2-5; TRBD1 aligns across 10 bases. CDR1 GTSNPN and CDR2 SVGIG come from the germline V gene (reference sequence). This CDR3 contains 13 residues. The V gene end was trimmed by 3 bases and the J gene end by 7 bases; junction bases not matched to a gene: 5. The CDR3 reads CAWSGTGVGTQYF. The CDR3 coding sequence is TGTGCCTGGAGCGGGACAGGGGTGGGGACCCAGTACTTC.

This clonotype was recorded a few times. The chain couples TRBV7-8 to TRBJ2-7; D remains ambiguous. This CDR3 has 13 residues. Germline CDR1 is SGHVS and CDR2 is FQNEAQ. Trimming took 2 bases from V and 6 from J, leaving 11 bases between them. For the CDR3, the DNA is TGTGCCAGCAGCTTACTCTCCTGGGGCGAGCAGTACTTC. It encodes CASSLLSWGEQYF.

This clonotype was counted a few times. Just one base apart from a much larger clone, this may be a read error. The chain joins TRBV20-1 to TRBJ2-7, with no clear D. V dropped 5 bases and J dropped 3 bases, with 17 bases sitting between them. The germline V gene encodes CDR1 DFQATT and CDR2 SNEGSKA (reference sequence). This CDR3 is built from 14 residues. The CDR3 loop is CSASRVRVNYEQYF. The CDR3 DNA is TGCAGTGCTTCTCGAGTCCGGGTAAACTACGAGCAGTACTTC.

J is TRBJ2-7 and V is TRBV20-1; TRBD2 aligns across 11 bases. The CDR3 contains 13 residues. V lost 6 bases and J lost 6; bases outside the gene matches: 7. Germline CDR1 reads DFQATT; CDR2 reads SNEGSKA (reference sequence). The CDR3 sequence is CSAVSGGAREQYF. In nucleotides, the CDR3 is TGCAGTGCAGTTAGCGGGGGGGCCCGCGAGCAGTACTTC.

This clonotype was recorded many times. The chain joins TRBV28 to TRBJ1-5, with a tentative D call TRBD1 (6 bases). Germline lookup yields CDR1 MDHEN and CDR2 SYDVKM. The V and J ends lost 5 bases and 3 bases respectively, with 17 bases between them. This CDR3 spans 16 amino acids. The CDR3 spells CASSPGSGTNNQPQHF. The CDR3 DNA reads as TGTGCCAGCAGTCCAGGATCCGGGACAAACAATCAGCCCCAGCATTTT.

The chain combines TRBV2 with TRBJ1-6; D is perhaps TRBD1 (5 bases). The CDR3 has 14 amino acids. Germline values: CDR1 SNHLY, CDR2 FYNNEI. V lost 3 bases to trimming and J lost 8 bases, with 11 bases between them. CDR3 nucleotide sequence: TGTGCCAGCAGTGACCGGGACGGATATTCACCCCTCCACTTT. Amino acids: CASSDRDGYSPLHF.

This clonotype has a count of ten or more. The gene calls are TRBV6-2 or TRBV6-3 and TRBJ2-1, with D unclear. V was trimmed by 4 bases and J by 10 bases, leaving 14 bases between them. CDR3 length equals 13 residues. The V gene's germline CDR1 is MNHEY and CDR2 SVGEGT. The DNA of the CDR3 is TGTGCCAGCAGTTCCTTGGACCGAACGGAGCAGTTCTTC. Translating gives CASSSLDRTEQFF.

This clonotype was observed many times. This chain joins TRBV20-1 and TRBJ2-5, with D unresolved. V was shortened by 8 bases and J by 0 bases, with 22 bases between the two germline ends. The CDR3 sequence is 16 residues long. Germline V CDR1 and CDR2: DFQATT, SNEGSKA (reference sequence). This chain's CDR3 is CSTSKSRFLYQETQYF. The CDR3 DNA is TGCAGTACCTCAAAGTCCCGATTTTTGTACCAAGAGACCCAGTACTTC.

The V and J genes are TRBV25-1 and TRBJ1-2; tentatively, D is TRBD1 (5 bases). This CDR3 is built from 15 residues. V shed 3 bases and J shed 4 bases, with 15 bases lying between them. Germline V gene sequence: CDR1 MGHDK, CDR2 SYGVNS. The CDR3 bases are TGTGCCAGCAGTGAGACTCAGGGAAGCGGCTATGGCTACACCTTC. Amino acids: CASSETQGSGYGYTF.

This chain connects TRBV27 to TRBJ1-2; D not resolved. Trimming took 4 bases from V and 0 from J, leaving 9 bases between them. This CDR3 spans 14 amino acids. The germline CDR1 and CDR2 sequences are MNHEY and SMNVEV (reference sequence). The CDR3 sequence is CASSWVRTNYGYTF. CDR3 DNA sequence: TGTGCCAGCAGTTGGGTGAGAACTAACTATGGCTACACCTTC.

This clonotype was detected many times. This sequence joins TRBV7-2 and TRBJ2-7; the D gene could be TRBD1 or TRBD2 (5 bases each). The CDR3 runs to 15 residues. The ends were cut back, 6 bases at V and 4 bases at J, with 19 bases in the middle. CDR1 SGHTA and CDR2 FQGNSA come from the germline V gene. CDR3 coding DNA: TGTGCCAGCAGTCGTGAGGGGCCCCATCTATACGAGCAGTACTTC. Translating gives CASSREGPHLYEQYF.